These 23 T cell receptor beta chains came from one sample sequenced in a study of blood T cells in healthy people across ages. Next came a second PCR, run for about 6 to 11 cycles, which used a sample-barcoded 5' primer along with a J-beta primer mix. TCRdb independently ran MiXCR on the 5' RACE reads; one entry per CDR3 protein. The table shows about 1,500,000 distinct CDR3 sequences, with about 28% occurring only once. The specimen was blood. All receptors come from a woman in her thirties in good health.

V and J are TRBV7-9 and TRBJ2-3; D perhaps matches TRBD2 (6 bases). The CDR3 consists of 13 residues. In germline, CDR1 is SEHNR, CDR2 FQNEAQ (reference sequence). V lost 3 bases, J lost 6 bases, and 10 bases lay in between. Here the CDR3 DNA reads TGTGCCAGCAGCTTTTTCGGAGGGGATACGCAGTATTTT. This sequence encodes CASSFFGGDTQYF.

This clonotype was seen more than once but under ten times. The chain has TRBV7-2 and TRBJ1-5, with 8 bases that match TRBD1. After removal of 6 bases from V and 5 bases from J, the junction contained 6 bases not matched to a gene. CDR3 length: 14 amino acids. Germline CDR1 is SGHTA and CDR2 is FQGNSA. Here the CDR3 DNA reads TGTGCCAGCAGTGAAAGGACAGGGCATCAGCCCCAGCATTTT. It yields the protein CASSERTGHQPQHF.

Concerning this clonotype itself: One end of the junction varies from germline; a read error may be responsible. The chain uses TRBV5-1 and TRBJ2-7, with 10 bases lining up with TRBD1. The CDR3 runs 15 residues. Germline V gives CDR1 SGHRS, CDR2 YFSETQ. The CDR3 nucleotides are TGCGCCGGCAGCCCCGGGACAGGGGATATCTACGAGCAGTACTTC. This translates into CAGSPGTGDIYEQYF.

The gene calls are TRBV29-1 and TRBJ2-3; TRBD1 agrees at 7 bases. Germline CDR1 reads SQVTM; CDR2 reads ANQGSEA. The CDR3 contains 12 residues. The CDR3 nucleotides read TGCGCTCAGGGGGTTGGCACAGATACGCAGTATTTT. This encodes CAQGVGTDTQYF.

This clonotype was seen a handful of times. The germline gene is not matched at one end of the junction; a read error may be the cause. CDR3 coding DNA: TGTGTCAGCAGCTTAGGGGATCGGGCCTACAATGAGCAGTTCTTC. It translates to CVSSLGDRAYNEQFF. The J gene is TRBJ2-1, the V gene TRBV7-6, with D possibly TRBD1 on 5 matching bases. The CDR3 sequence is 15 residues long. Germline lookup yields CDR1 SGHVS and CDR2 FNYEAQ.

This sequence joins TRBV9 and TRBJ2-3, with 9 bases lining up with TRBD1. Germline V lookup: CDR1 SGDLS, CDR2 YYNGEE. The length of the CDR3 is 16 residues. The V gene end was trimmed by 3 bases and the J gene end by 4 bases; junction bases not matched to a gene: 9. In nucleotides, the CDR3 is TGTGCCAGCAGCGCCCACAGGGGGCTCGACGCAGATACGCAGTATTTT. This codes for CASSAHRGLDADTQYF.

In its sample, this clonotype was seen a few times. J is TRBJ1-5 and V is TRBV27; D is uncertain. The germline V gene encodes CDR1 MNHEY and CDR2 SMNVEV (reference sequence). The V and J ends lost 3 bases and 4 bases respectively, with 10 bases between them. This CDR3 spans 14 amino acids. The CDR3 DNA reads as TGTGCCAGCAGTTTCCGGACTACTAATCAGCCCCAGCATTTT. This translates into CASSFRTTNQPQHF.

This clonotype was seen ten or more times. The J gene is TRBJ2-1, the V gene TRBV1; the table's D call, TRBD2, was not checked against the DNA. TRBV1 corresponds to a pseudogene. There are 21 residues in the CDR3. The CDR3: CTSSQGNLGLAGGLWSPEQFF. DNA of the CDR3: TGCACCAGCAGCCAAGGGAATCTGGGACTAGCGGGGGGGCTTTGGAGTCCTGAGCAGTTCTTC.

This clonotype was seen repeatedly, ten times or more. The gene calls are TRBV28 and TRBJ2-4, with 8 bases matching TRBD1. The DNA end is a closer match to TRBJ2-7, so the J assignment may be wrong. There are 14 residues in the CDR3. Germline lookup yields CDR1 MDHEN and CDR2 SYDVKM. CDR3 nucleotides: TGTGCCAGCAGTTTAGCGGCAGGGGGCGGCGAGCAGTACTTC. It yields the protein CASSLAAGGGEQYF.

This chain connects TRBV5-1 to TRBJ2-1, with TRBD2 matching 14 bases. CDR1 SGHRS and CDR2 YFSETQ come from the germline V gene. CDR3 length equals 15 residues. V lost 7 bases and J lost 4; bases outside the gene matches: 4. This chain's CDR3 is CASGLAGGTYNEQFF. CDR3 sequence (DNA): TGCGCCAGCGGACTAGCGGGAGGAACATACAATGAGCAGTTCTTC.

A remark on this clonotype: The junction and the germline gene differ at one end; a read error may be behind it. J is TRBJ2-4 and V is TRBV14, with TRBD1 identical over 7 bases. CDR3 size: 12 residues. From germline, CDR1 is SGHDN and CDR2 FVKESK. The DNA of the CDR3 is TGTGCCAGCAGCCAAGGACCACAGGGGATCCACTTC. Translated, it gives CASSQGPQGIHF. Looking up the rest from reference TRBV14 and TRBJ2-4 gives the full variable domain: EAGVTQFPSHSVIEKGQTVTLRCDPISGHDNLYWYRRVMGKEIKFLLHFVKESKQDESGMPNNRFLAERTGGTYSTLKVQPAELEDSGVYFCASSQGPQGIHFGAGTRLSVL.

This clonotype was detected many times. The V call is TRBV27, the J call TRBJ2-4; D call uncertain. Germline CDR1 reads MNHEY; CDR2 reads SMNVEV (reference sequence). V was pared by 4 bases and J by 7 bases, with 17 bases between. The CDR3 totals 15 residues. In nucleotides, the CDR3 is TGTGCCAGCAGTTCGCCTATATCATCTACGAACATTCAGTACTTC. It yields the protein CASSSPISSTNIQYF.

This clonotype was observed a few times. The chain uses TRBV7-2 and TRBJ2-5; 8 nucleotides match TRBD2. Trimming cost V 2 bases and J 11 bases; bases outside gene matches: 19. The CDR3 consists of 17 residues. Germline values: CDR1 SGHTA, CDR2 FQGNSA. The CDR3 spells CASSLKGRGLVTEEQYF. The CDR3 bases are TGTGCCAGCAGCTTAAAGGGACGGGGACTAGTAACAGAGGAGCAGTACTTC.

The V call is TRBV13, the J call TRBJ2-1, with 11 bases fitting TRBD2. Germline V gene data show CDR1 as PRHDT and CDR2 as FYEKMQ (reference sequence). J lost 3 bases, V lost 5 bases, and 12 bases had no gene match. The length of the CDR3 is 18 residues. CDR3 nucleotides: TGTGCCAGCAGCGCAGGAGAGCCAACTAGCGGGGGCTACAATGAGCAGTTCTTC. Translating gives CASSAGEPTSGGYNEQFF.

The table lists this clonotype with many counts. The V call is TRBV5-1, the J call TRBJ1-2; D is undetermined. This CDR3 spans 13 amino acids. Trimming shortened V by 4 bases and J by 0 bases, and 7 bases separated the two germline ends. Per the germline V gene, CDR1 is SGHRS and CDR2 is YFSETQ. Written as DNA, the CDR3 is TGCGCCAGCAGCCCCAGTACTAACTATGGCTACACCTTC. It translates to CASSPSTNYGYTF.

This chain uses TRBV12-3 or TRBV12-4 with TRBJ2-3; D might be TRBD1 or TRBD2, each matching 5 bases. V was pared by 10 bases and J by 4 bases, with 18 bases between. The CDR3 runs 14 residues. The CDR3 region has the DNA TGTGCCAACAGCGACGGGGCTCGACCAGATACGCAGTATTTT. This encodes CANSDGARPDTQYF.

This clonotype was seen a few times. The V call is TRBV18, the J call TRBJ1-4; the match to TRBD1 covers 10 bases. From germline, CDR1 is KGHSH and CDR2 LQKENI. The CDR3 loop spans 15 amino acids. J was trimmed by 5 bases and V by 2 bases; bases with no gene match: 2. This CDR3 reads CASSPWTGGNEKLFF. Here the CDR3 DNA reads TGTGCCAGCTCACCATGGACAGGGGGAAATGAAAAACTGTTTTTT.

The chain has TRBV11-2 and TRBJ2-7; TRBD1 might be the D (5 bases). The CDR3 runs to 15 residues. The V end was cut by 1 base, the J end by 3 bases, with 13 bases between. Germline lookup yields CDR1 SGHAT and CDR2 FQNNGV. CDR3 residues: CASSLVGAQNYEQYF. In DNA, the CDR3 is TGTGCCAGCAGCTTAGTAGGGGCTCAAAACTACGAGCAGTACTTC.

This sequence joins TRBV5-1 and TRBJ2-3; D call uncertain. The CDR3 spans 14 residues. Trimming shortened V by 3 bases and J by 1 base, and 9 bases separated the two germline ends. The V gene's germline CDR1 is SGHRS and CDR2 YFSETQ. The CDR3 spells CASSSGYRTDTQYF. The CDR3 DNA reads as TGCGCCAGCAGCTCCGGGTACCGCACAGATACGCAGTATTTT.

This clonotype showed up many times. The genes are TRBV5-1 and TRBJ2-1; 9 bases fit TRBD1. Germline V gene lookup returns CDR1 SGHRS and CDR2 YFSETQ. There are 15 residues in the CDR3. The trim removed 2 bases at V and 4 bases at J, leaving 4 bases unmatched. CDR3 residues: CASSFRDREYNEQFF. Here the CDR3 DNA reads TGCGCCAGCAGCTTCCGGGACAGGGAATACAATGAGCAGTTCTTC.

J is TRBJ1-1 and V is TRBV29-1; D uncertain. The length of the CDR3 is 11 residues. Trimming cost V 5 bases and J 5 bases, with 9 bases left between them. CDR1 and CDR2 (germline): SQVTM, ANQGSEA. The DNA for the CDR3 is TGCAGCGTTCTCCGAGGGACTGAAGCTTTCTTT. Amino acid sequence: CSVLRGTEAFF.

This chain connects TRBV9 to TRBJ2-3; 7 bases map to TRBD1. The CDR3 loop spans 17 amino acids. Trimming removed 1 base from V and 0 bases from J; junction bases left unmatched: 8. The germline gives CDR1 SGDLS, CDR2 YYNGEE. Here the CDR3 reads CASSVLGQPFSTDTQYF. CDR3 nucleotide sequence: TGTGCCAGCAGCGTATTGGGACAGCCCTTTAGCACAGATACGCAGTATTTT.

A word on this clonotype: Since a much larger clone is just one base distant, this may be a read error. This chain uses TRBV28 with TRBJ2-7; 7 nucleotides agree with TRBD1. There are 13 residues in the CDR3. Germline CDR1 and CDR2: MDHEN and SYDVKM. After removal of 6 bases from V and 5 bases from J, the junction contained 7 bases not matched to a gene. CDR3 DNA: TGTGCCAGCAGACTGACAGGGAGTGACGAGCAGTACTTC. Its protein product is CASRLTGSDEQYF.